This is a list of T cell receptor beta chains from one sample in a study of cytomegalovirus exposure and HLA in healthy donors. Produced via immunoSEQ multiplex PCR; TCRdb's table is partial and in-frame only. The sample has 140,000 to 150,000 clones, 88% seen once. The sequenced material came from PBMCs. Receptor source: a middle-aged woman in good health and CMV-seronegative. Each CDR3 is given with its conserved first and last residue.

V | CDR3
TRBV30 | CALAGARYNEQFF
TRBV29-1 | CSVDRDDYGYTF
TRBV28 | CASRRSGVPYEQYF
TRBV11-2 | CASSLVPGGLRNEQFF
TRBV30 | CALKRDSGRHEQYF
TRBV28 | CASSHFKRFSSEQYF
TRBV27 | CASSTLRDTGELFF
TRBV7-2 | CASGLSTDTQYF
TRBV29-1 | CSVEHPTGGNIQYF
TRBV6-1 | CASSEMSGLNYGYTF
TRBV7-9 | CASSFFQGGEKLFF
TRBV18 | CASSPSGGYEQYF
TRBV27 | CASKDRGNSPLHF
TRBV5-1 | CASSLGGQGGSDTQYF
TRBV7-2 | CASSFDRGSYEQYF
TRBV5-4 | CASSDLARGADTQYF
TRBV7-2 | CASSTGLENEQFF
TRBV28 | CASSVQGGNQPQHF
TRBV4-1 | CASSRTSGLREQYF
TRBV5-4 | CASSLPRQNIQYF
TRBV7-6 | CASSQNRGAPSSYNEQFF
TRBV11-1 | CASSWGAYEQYF
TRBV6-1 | CASSNEYNEQFF
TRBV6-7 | CASIDRAAGYGYTF
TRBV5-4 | CASSGDRNYNEQFF
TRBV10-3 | CATRAGTGPYEQYF
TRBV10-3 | CAISESGAPLANTGELFF
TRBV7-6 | CASSLGTGAAPQHF
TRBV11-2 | CASSLISGRPYEQYF
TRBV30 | CAWSHSSGPLNEQFF
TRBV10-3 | CAIGGQENNEQFF
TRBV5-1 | CASSGTGPTDTQYF
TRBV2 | CASSESGNGAFF
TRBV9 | CASSVAAGLVHEQFF
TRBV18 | CASSISGDNEQFF
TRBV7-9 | CASSGQGFQPQHF
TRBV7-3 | CASSPGYNEQFF
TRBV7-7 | CASSLGTSGTDTQYF
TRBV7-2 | CASSLGLRRDNEQYF
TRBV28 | CASTPDRAYGYTF
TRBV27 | CASGMQSGDTEAFF
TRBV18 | CASSRTSGVNEQFF
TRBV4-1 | CASKRGEGANTGELFF
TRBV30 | CAWRDRGLVSGELFF
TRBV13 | CASSSPQREGVGEQFF
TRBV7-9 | CASSPPLASDTQYF
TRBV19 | CASSIGGFGAGGKRWTEAFF
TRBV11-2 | CASSLRGYEQYF
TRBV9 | CASSATRGPETQYF
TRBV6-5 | CASSPTGTTNYGYTF
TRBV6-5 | CASSDGRAQHF
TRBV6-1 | CASRGQGPNTEAFF
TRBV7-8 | CASSEDMISGRYF
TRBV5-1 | CASSLAAMSGNTIYF
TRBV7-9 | CASSLTGTGESPPLHF
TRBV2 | CASSPRLVTDTQYF
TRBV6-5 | CASSAPDNEQFF
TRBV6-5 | CASRMTSGRPDTQYF